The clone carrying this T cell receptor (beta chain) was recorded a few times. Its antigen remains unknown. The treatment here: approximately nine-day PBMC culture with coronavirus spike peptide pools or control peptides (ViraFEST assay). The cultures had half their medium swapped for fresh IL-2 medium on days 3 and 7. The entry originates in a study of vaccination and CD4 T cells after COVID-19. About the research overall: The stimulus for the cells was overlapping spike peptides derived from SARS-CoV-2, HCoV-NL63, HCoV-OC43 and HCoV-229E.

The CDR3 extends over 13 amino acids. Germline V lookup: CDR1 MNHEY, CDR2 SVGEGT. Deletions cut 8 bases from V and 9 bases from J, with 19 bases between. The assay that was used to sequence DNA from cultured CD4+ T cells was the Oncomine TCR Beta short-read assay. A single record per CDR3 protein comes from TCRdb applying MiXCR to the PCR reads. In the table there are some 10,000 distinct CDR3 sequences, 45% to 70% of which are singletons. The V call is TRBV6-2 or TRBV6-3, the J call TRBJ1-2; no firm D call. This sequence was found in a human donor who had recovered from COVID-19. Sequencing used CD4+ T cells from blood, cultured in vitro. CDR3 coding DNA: TGTGCCAGCGGGTCCGCACGATTCTCTCGCTACACCTTC. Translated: CASGSARFSRYTF.